This T cell receptor (beta chain) was retrieved from a study of OX40 agonist ivuxolimab in advanced cancers. Study-level background: Age averaged roughly 60 years (range roughly 20 to 90), and more than 80% were male.

V lost 1 base and J lost 7, with 10 bases in between. The length of the CDR3 is 13 residues. Germline V lookup: CDR1 SEHNR, CDR2 FQNEAQ (reference sequence). Generated by immunoSEQ multiplex PCR, the TCRdb table keeps only in-frame clones and is missing some. Here the sample spans about 35,000 clones, 70% to 85% being singletons. The rearrangement uses TRBV7-9 and TRBJ1-1; no clear D. The source of this sequence is an adult with an advanced solid tumor such as melanoma, head and neck, liver or kidney cancer. Sequenced here: CD4+ or CD8+ T cells sorted from blood, sampled in a trial of the OX40 agonist ivuxolimab. The CDR3 DNA sequence: TGTGCCAGCAGCTTAGGAGGGCTAGGTGAAGCTTTCTTT. It is translated as CASSLGGLGEAFF.